A single sample is the source of the 2 T cell receptor beta chains below, sequenced in a study of CD8 T cells in ankylosing spondylitis. TCRdb passed the 5' RACE reads through MiXCR, listing each CDR3 protein once. The repertoire holds about 250,000 distinct CDR3 sequences, with 8% to 10% as singletons. The sequenced sample was blood, either unsorted or a sorted T cell fraction (not recorded which). Every receptor here comes from a female donor with ankylosing spondylitis or in good health (not recorded which).

This clonotype was seen many times. The chain carries TRBV7-9 and TRBJ1-1; maybe TRBD1 (5 bases). Germline values: CDR1 SEHNR, CDR2 FQNEAQ (reference sequence). Trimming shortened V by 3 bases and J by 1 base, and 12 bases separated the two germline ends. The CDR3 consists of 15 residues. In nucleotides, the CDR3 is TGTGCCAGCAGCTTGGGCCCGGGACCGAACACTGAAGCTTTCTTT. It specifies CASSLGPGPNTEAFF.

Ten or more counts support this clonotype. The chain couples TRBV28 to TRBJ2-7; TRBD2 matches 9 bases. The ends lost 6 bases at V and 5 bases at J; junction bases unmatched: 8. The CDR3 is made up of 14 amino acids. Germline CDR1 is MDHEN and CDR2 is SYDVKM. The DNA of the CDR3 is TGTGCCAGCAGGAATAGCGGGAGTATTAACGAGCAGTACTTC. Protein product: CASRNSGSINEQYF.